These 31 T cell receptor beta chains came from one sample sequenced in a study of T cell repertoires in cytomegalovirus infection. TCRdb re-called the reads with MiXCR, one entry per CDR3 protein. The data show hundreds of thousands of distinct CDR3 sequences, about a sixth seen once. Sequenced material: PBMCs. The receptors derive from a human donor in good health (CMV status not recorded). Some clones in this sample may be carry-over from other donors' samples.

This clonotype has more than one count but fewer than ten. The CDR3 region is CASSSPGLAAYEQYF. The CDR3 nucleotides read TGTGCCAGCAGCTCCCCGGGACTAGCGGCGTACGAGCAGTACTTC. The chain recombines TRBV7-9 with TRBJ2-7, with 11 positions matching TRBD2. The trim removed 4 bases at V and 4 bases at J, leaving 6 bases unmatched. The germline gives CDR1 SEHNR, CDR2 FQNEAQ (reference sequence). CDR3 size: 15 residues.

The chain employs TRBV10-3 and TRBJ2-7; possible D gene TRBD2, 5 bases. V shed 8 bases and J shed 0 bases, with 14 bases lying between them. The V gene's germline CDR1 is ENHRY and CDR2 SYGVKD. The CDR3 extends over 14 amino acids. CDR3: CAIRSGAPSYEQYF. As DNA, the CDR3 is TGTGCCATCCGGAGCGGCGCACCCTCCTACGAGCAGTACTTC.

This clonotype showed up just a few times. The chain recombines TRBV10-3 with TRBJ2-1; TRBD2 aligns across 11 bases. In germline, CDR1 is ENHRY, CDR2 SYGVKD. V trimming: 4 bases; J trimming: 4 bases; junction bases outside the gene matches: 3. The CDR3 length is 15 residues. The CDR3 bases are TGTGCCATCAGTGCTAGCGGGGGGCCGTACAATGAGCAGTTCTTC. Translation gives CAISASGGPYNEQFF.

The chain links TRBV5-1 to TRBJ1-2; 8 bases are shared with TRBD1. The germline CDR1 and CDR2 sequences are SGHRS and YFSETQ. The CDR3 is 15 amino acids. J gave up 3 bases and V 3 bases, and 7 bases lay outside the gene matches. CDR3 bases: TGCGCCAGCAGCTCCGTGACAGGGGTTGACTATGGCTACACCTTC. Translation gives CASSSVTGVDYGYTF.

In its sample, this clonotype was seen many times. V and J are TRBV7-2 and TRBJ2-5; D gene unclear. This CDR3 region has 14 residues. The germline V gene encodes CDR1 SGHTA and CDR2 FQGNSA. Trimming shortened V by 3 bases and J by 2 bases, and 10 bases separated the two germline ends. As DNA, the CDR3 is TGTGCCAGCAGCTTGCTCACGCTACAAGAGACCCAGTACTTC. The encoded protein is CASSLLTLQETQYF.

In this sample, this clonotype turned up many times. This chain uses TRBV12-5 with TRBJ2-5; D call uncertain. Between the trimmed V and J ends, which lost 2 bases and 5 bases, there was a span of 12 bases. This CDR3 is 14 amino acids long. Germline CDR1 LGHNT, CDR2 FRNRAP. CDR3 sequence: CASGLSPTAETQYF. The DNA of the CDR3 is TGTGCTAGTGGTTTGTCCCCGACGGCGGAGACCCAGTACTTC.

This clonotype was picked up many times. The V and J genes are TRBV11-3 and TRBJ1-2, with a weak D call TRBD1 (5 bases). This CDR3 is built from 14 residues. V lost 6 bases and J 9 bases, leaving 20 bases between the germline ends. CDR1 SGHNT and CDR2 YENEEA come from the germline V gene. The CDR3 loop reads CASSLGPTPGRYTF. The CDR3 region has the DNA TGTGCCAGCAGTTTGGGCCCCACTCCAGGGCGCTACACCTTC.

The chain uses TRBV25-1 and TRBJ1-1; D gene unclear. The CDR3 is 15 residues long. Trimming took off 4 bases at V and 1 base at J, with 13 bases between the two ends. CDR1 MGHDK and CDR2 SYGVNS come from the germline V gene. CDR3 sequence reads: CASSGPSVGNTEAFF. Here the CDR3 DNA reads TGTGCCAGCAGTGGCCCGAGCGTAGGGAACACTGAAGCTTTCTTT.

In this sample, this clonotype turned up many times. The gene calls are TRBV6-1 and TRBJ2-7, with D possibly being TRBD1 (5 bases). The germline V and J ends were trimmed by 4 bases and 0 bases, with 13 bases remaining between them. The CDR3 runs to 15 residues. Germline CDR1 is MNHNS and CDR2 is SASEGT. CDR3 in amino acids: CASSGNTGYSYEQYF. CDR3 in DNA: TGTGCCAGCAGTGGAAATACAGGCTACTCCTACGAGCAGTACTTC.

This clonotype appeared a few times. The rearrangement links TRBV7-2 to TRBJ2-5, with TRBD1 matching 7 bases. The CDR3 is 14 amino acids. V shed 5 bases and J 4 bases; nucleotides not matched to a gene: 7. Germline-derived CDR1 and CDR2 are SGHTA and FQGNSA. The chain's CDR3 is CASSLNRGGETQYF. The CDR3 region has the DNA TGTGCCAGCAGCCTTAACAGGGGTGGAGAGACCCAGTACTTC.

The chain carries TRBV6-2 or TRBV6-3 and TRBJ2-2; 8 bases agree with TRBD2. Per germline, CDR1 MNHEY and CDR2 SVGEGT. Trimming cost V 6 bases and J 7 bases; bases outside gene matches: 10. The CDR3 contains 15 residues. The CDR3 coding sequence is TGTGCCAGCAGCGACGAGCGGGAGTCCGTCGGGGAGCTGTTTTTT. It specifies CASSDERESVGELFF.

This clonotype was observed a handful of times. The rearrangement links TRBV12-3 or TRBV12-4 to TRBJ1-1, with a possible D match to TRBD1 (5 bases). This CDR3 spans 15 amino acids. V was trimmed by 3 bases and J by 3 bases, leaving 14 bases between them. The CDR3 DNA reads TGTGCCAGCAGTTTTAGGGCGGGGGGGGACACTGAAGCTTTCTTT. Translated: CASSFRAGGDTEAFF.

The rearrangement joins TRBV20-1 to TRBJ2-1, with D uncertain. The CDR3 is 11 residues long. The V end was cut by 1 base, the J end by 8 bases, with 6 bases between. Germline-derived CDR1 and CDR2 are DFQATT and SNEGSKA (reference sequence). This CDR3 reads CSARVVDEQFF. The CDR3 DNA reads TGCAGTGCTAGAGTAGTCGATGAGCAGTTCTTC.

This CDR3 reads CASSTLRDGNYGYTF. The CDR3 DNA reads TGCGCCAGCAGCACCCTGCGGGACGGCAACTATGGCTACACCTTC. The V gene is TRBV5-1, the J gene TRBJ1-2; D might be TRBD1 (5 bases). The CDR3 runs to 15 residues. CDR1 is SGHRS, CDR2 YFSETQ, per germline. V was cut by 4 bases and J by 2 bases, with 15 bases left in between.

Concerning this clonotype: A much larger clone lies a single base off, so this may be a read error. This sequence joins TRBV7-2 and TRBJ1-2, with D hard to call. V gave up 3 bases and J gave up 9 bases, with 11 bases separating them. The CDR3 has 12 residues. Germline lookup yields CDR1 SGHTA and CDR2 FQGNSA. The chain's CDR3 is CASSLVDVRYTF. DNA of the CDR3: TGTGCCAGCAGCTTGGTAGACGTTCGCTACACCTTC.

This clonotype came up a few times. The rearrangement links TRBV2 to TRBJ1-2; 8 bases agree with TRBD1. Trimming took 7 bases from V and 6 from J; bases not matched to a gene: 7. This CDR3 region has 13 residues. Germline values: CDR1 SNHLY, CDR2 FYNNEI. CDR3 DNA: TGTGCCAGCAACATGGACAGGGCTGATGGCTACACCTTC. Its protein product is CASNMDRADGYTF.

The table lists this clonotype with many counts. CDR3 protein: CASKPPPGGGYNEQFF. Here the CDR3 DNA reads TGTGCCAGCAAACCTCCTCCCGGCGGGGGCTACAATGAGCAGTTCTTC. The rearrangement links TRBV7-2 to TRBJ2-1, with 7 positions matching TRBD2. Germline values: CDR1 SGHTA, CDR2 FQGNSA. CDR3 length: 16 residues. The trim removed 7 bases at V and 3 bases at J, leaving 12 bases unmatched. The entire variable domain, with the rest obtained from reference TRBV7-2 and TRBJ2-1, is as follows: GAGVSQSPSNKVTEKGKDVELRCDPISGHTALYWYRQSLGQGLEFLIYFQGNSAPDKSGLPSDRFSAERTGGSVSTLTIQRTQQEDSAVYLCASKPPPGGGYNEQFFGPGTRLTVL.

This clonotype was seen only a few times. The chain is built from TRBV9 and TRBJ2-3; no clear D. Germline V CDR1 and CDR2: SGDLS, YYNGEE. The V end was cut by 3 bases, the J end by 2 bases, with 13 bases between. This CDR3 contains 15 residues. CDR3 sequence: CASSAGEGSTDTQYF. DNA of the CDR3: TGTGCCAGCAGCGCCGGCGAAGGTTCCACAGATACGCAGTATTTT.

This clonotype came up a few times. The chain has TRBV12-3 or TRBV12-4 and TRBJ1-3, with a tentative D call TRBD1 (5 bases). The CDR3 totals 13 residues. The V and J ends lost 4 bases and 4 bases respectively, with 8 bases between them. The CDR3: CASSWGLGNTIYF. CDR3 nucleotides: TGTGCCAGCAGTTGGGGGTTGGGAAACACCATATATTTT.

The chain employs TRBV20-1 and TRBJ2-1; 8 positions match TRBD2. Per germline, CDR1 DFQATT and CDR2 SNEGSKA (reference sequence). Losses at the gene ends were 0 bases for V and 6 bases for J; bases not matched to a gene: 13. The CDR3 covers 17 residues. Here the CDR3 reads CSARDPPLAVDGNEQFF. In DNA form, the CDR3 reads TGCAGTGCTAGAGATCCCCCACTAGCGGTGGATGGCAATGAGCAGTTCTTC.

This rearrangement joins TRBV18 to TRBJ1-2; possibly TRBD1 for D (6 bases). The CDR3 extends over 13 amino acids. Deletions cut 3 bases from V and 5 bases from J, with 10 bases between. From germline, CDR1 is KGHSH and CDR2 LQKENI. In DNA, the CDR3 is TGTGCCAGCTCACCGGACAGCGAATATGGCTACACCTTC. This codes for CASSPDSEYGYTF.

This clonotype was seen more than once but under ten times. The V call is TRBV27, the J call TRBJ1-1, with D possibly TRBD1 on 6 matching bases. The V and J ends lost 3 bases and 10 bases respectively, with 27 bases between them. The CDR3 has 17 amino acids. The germline V gene encodes CDR1 MNHEY and CDR2 SMNVEV (reference sequence). CDR3 nucleotides: TGTGCCAGCAGTTTCGTCCACCCCGGGACATTAAGGGGTGGAGCTTTCTTT. It yields the protein CASSFVHPGTLRGGAFF.

The chain recombines TRBV2 with TRBJ1-2, with D uncertain. The V end lost 8 bases, the J end lost 2 bases, and 9 bases lay between the germline ends. The CDR3 loop spans 12 amino acids. CDR1 and CDR2 from the germline V gene are SNHLY and FYNNEI. The CDR3 is CASAAENYGYTF. In nucleotides, the CDR3 is TGTGCCAGCGCGGCGGAAAACTATGGCTACACCTTC.

This chain links TRBV7-9 with TRBJ2-7; perhaps TRBD1 as D (6 bases). The CDR3 sequence is 14 residues long. Germline V gene lookup returns CDR1 SEHNR and CDR2 FQNEAQ (reference sequence). The V end was cut by 2 bases, the J end by 6 bases, with 14 bases between. Here the CDR3 reads CASSLSIRGGEQYF. As DNA, the CDR3 is TGTGCCAGCAGCTTATCGATCCGAGGGGGCGAGCAGTACTTC.

The chain recombines TRBV6-2 or TRBV6-3 with TRBJ1-2; unclear D gene. This CDR3 has 13 residues. CDR1 MNHEY and CDR2 SVGEGT come from the germline V gene. V was clipped by 6 bases and J by 4 bases, with 12 bases between them. CDR3 residues: CASRGDGPYGYTF. The CDR3, as DNA: TGTGCCAGCAGAGGAGACGGCCCCTATGGCTACACCTTC.

V and J are TRBV24-1 and TRBJ1-3, with D unclear. The V gene lost 0 bases and the J gene lost 0 bases, with 8 bases spanning the gap. CDR3 length equals 16 residues. Germline values: CDR1 KGHDR, CDR2 SFDVKD. As DNA, the CDR3 is TGTGCCACCAGTGATTTGGAGAGGAGCTCTGGAAACACCATATATTTT. Translating it yields CATSDLERSSGNTIYF.

This chain connects TRBV7-2 to TRBJ2-7; 11 bases align to TRBD2. V lost 2 bases, J lost 5 bases, and 2 bases stayed unmatched. Germline values: CDR1 SGHTA, CDR2 FQGNSA. The CDR3 contains 14 residues. The CDR3 nucleotides are TGTGCCAGCAGCTTAATAGCGGGGGGGAACGAGCAGTACTTC. It codes for CASSLIAGGNEQYF.

This clonotype came up many times. This chain links TRBV7-2 with TRBJ1-1; D might be TRBD1 (6 bases). This CDR3 contains 14 residues. Germline V CDR1 and CDR2: SGHTA, FQGNSA. With 5 bases removed from V and 0 bases from J, the gap between germline ends came to 10 bases. The CDR3 DNA sequence: TGTGCCAGCAGCCCCGGGGGGCTGAACACTGAAGCTTTCTTT. Translated: CASSPGGLNTEAFF.

This clonotype was counted ten times or more. The V call is TRBV4-3, the J call TRBJ2-7, with D perhaps TRBD2 (7 bases). Germline V gives CDR1 LGHNA, CDR2 YSLEER. V shed 1 base and J shed 4 bases, with 14 bases lying between them. This CDR3 region has 15 residues. The chain's CDR3 is CASSQGHRGAYEQYF. CDR3 nucleotides: TGCGCCAGCAGCCAAGGACACCGGGGGGCATACGAGCAGTACTTC.

V and J are TRBV12-5 and TRBJ2-1; D not certain. Germline-derived CDR1 and CDR2 are LGHNT and FRNRAP. Trimming removed 6 bases at V and 6 bases at J, with 3 bases between. The CDR3 is 10 residues long. Here the CDR3 reads CASGSNEQFF. In DNA, the CDR3 is TGTGCTAGTGGCTCCAATGAGCAGTTCTTC.

This clonotype was recorded at least ten times. V gene TRBV27 combines with J gene TRBJ1-1; D uncertain. The CDR3 is made up of 14 amino acids. Germline V gene sequence: CDR1 MNHEY, CDR2 SMNVEV (reference sequence). V lost 2 bases and J lost 4, with 11 bases in between. CDR3 in amino acids: CASSLERVGTEAFF. The DNA of the CDR3 is TGTGCCAGCAGTTTAGAGAGGGTGGGCACTGAAGCTTTCTTT.